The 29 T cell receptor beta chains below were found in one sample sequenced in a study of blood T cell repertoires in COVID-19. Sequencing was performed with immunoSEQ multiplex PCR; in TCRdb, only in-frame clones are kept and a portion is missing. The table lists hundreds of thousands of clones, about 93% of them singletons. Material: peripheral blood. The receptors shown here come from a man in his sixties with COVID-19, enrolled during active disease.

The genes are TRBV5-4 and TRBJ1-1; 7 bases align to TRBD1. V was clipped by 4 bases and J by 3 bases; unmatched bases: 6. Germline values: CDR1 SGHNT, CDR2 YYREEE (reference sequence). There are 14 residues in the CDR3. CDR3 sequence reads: CASSRDRADTEAFF. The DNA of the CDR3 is TGTGCCAGCAGCCGAGACAGGGCCGACACTGAAGCTTTCTTT.

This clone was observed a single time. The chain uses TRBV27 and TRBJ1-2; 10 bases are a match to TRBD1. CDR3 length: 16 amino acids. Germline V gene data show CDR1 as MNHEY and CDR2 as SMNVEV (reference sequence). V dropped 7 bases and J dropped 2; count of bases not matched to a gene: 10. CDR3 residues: CASNRKDRGWNYGYTF. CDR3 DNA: TGTGCCAGCAATCGCAAGGACAGGGGGTGGAACTATGGCTACACCTTC.

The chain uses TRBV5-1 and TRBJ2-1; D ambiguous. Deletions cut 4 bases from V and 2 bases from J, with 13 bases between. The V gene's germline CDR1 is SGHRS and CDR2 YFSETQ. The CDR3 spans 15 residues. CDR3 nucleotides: TGCGCCAGCAGCCAGGTGGGCAATACCTACAATGAGCAGTTCTTC. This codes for CASSQVGNTYNEQFF. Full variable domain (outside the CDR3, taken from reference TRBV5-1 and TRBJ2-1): KAGVTQTPRYLIKTRGQQVTLSCSPISGHRSVSWYQQTPGQGLQFLFEYFSETQRNKGNFPGRFSGRQFSNSRSEMNVSTLELGDSALYLCASSQVGNTYNEQFFGPGTRLTVL.

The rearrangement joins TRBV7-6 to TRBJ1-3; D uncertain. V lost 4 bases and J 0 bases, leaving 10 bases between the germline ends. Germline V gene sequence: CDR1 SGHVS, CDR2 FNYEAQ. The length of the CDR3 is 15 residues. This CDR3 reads CASSSWANSGNTIYF. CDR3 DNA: TGTGCCAGCAGCTCCTGGGCCAACTCTGGAAACACCATATATTTT.

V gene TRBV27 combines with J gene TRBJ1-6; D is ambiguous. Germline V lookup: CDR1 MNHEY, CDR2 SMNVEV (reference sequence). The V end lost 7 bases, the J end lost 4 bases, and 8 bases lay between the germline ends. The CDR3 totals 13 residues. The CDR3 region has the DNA TGTGCCAGCACCCGGGATTATAATTCACCCCTCCACTTT. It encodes CASTRDYNSPLHF.

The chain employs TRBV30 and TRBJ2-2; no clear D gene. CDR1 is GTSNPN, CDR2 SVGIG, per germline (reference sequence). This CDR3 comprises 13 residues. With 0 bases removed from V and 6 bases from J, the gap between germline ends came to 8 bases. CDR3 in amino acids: CAWSVQLAGELFF. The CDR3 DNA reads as TGTGCCTGGAGTGTACAGCTTGCCGGGGAGCTGTTTTTT.

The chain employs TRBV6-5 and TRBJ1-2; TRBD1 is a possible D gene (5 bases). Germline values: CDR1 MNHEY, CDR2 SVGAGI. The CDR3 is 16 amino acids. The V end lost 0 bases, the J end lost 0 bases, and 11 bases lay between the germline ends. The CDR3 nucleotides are TGTGCCAGCAGTTACTCACGCGGGGGATCTAACTATGGCTACACCTTC. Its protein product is CASSYSRGGSNYGYTF.

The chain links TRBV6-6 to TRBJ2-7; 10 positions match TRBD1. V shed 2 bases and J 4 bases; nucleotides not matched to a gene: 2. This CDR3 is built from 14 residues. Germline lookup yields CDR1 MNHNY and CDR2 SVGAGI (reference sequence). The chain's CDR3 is CASSYGGQGYEQYF. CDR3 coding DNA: TGTGCCAGCAGTTACGGGGGACAGGGGTACGAGCAGTACTTC.

The CDR3 nucleotides are TGTGCCAGCAGCCCTCCTTGGGCACCGGATAAAAACATTCAGTACTTC. This sequence encodes CASSPPWAPDKNIQYF. The chain carries TRBV7-2 and TRBJ2-4, with D unresolved. Trimming pared 5 bases from V and 4 bases from J, leaving 18 bases between. The germline V gene has CDR1 SGHTA and CDR2 FQGNSA. The CDR3 runs to 16 residues. Filled out from reference TRBV7-2 and TRBJ2-4, the complete variable domain reads GAGVSQSPSNKVTEKGKDVELRCDPISGHTALYWYRQSLGQGLEFLIYFQGNSAPDKSGLPSDRFSAERTGGSVSTLTIQRTQQEDSAVYLCASSPPWAPDKNIQYFGAGTRLSVL.

CDR3 loop: CSVEGLGGGSYEQYF. DNA for the CDR3: TGCAGCGTTGAAGGTTTAGGGGGTGGCTCCTACGAGCAGTACTTC. The chain recombines TRBV29-1 with TRBJ2-7; D is perhaps TRBD1 (6 bases). The germline V gene encodes CDR1 SQVTM and CDR2 ANQGSEA. V was pared by 1 base and J by 0 bases, with 13 bases between. This CDR3 is built from 15 residues.

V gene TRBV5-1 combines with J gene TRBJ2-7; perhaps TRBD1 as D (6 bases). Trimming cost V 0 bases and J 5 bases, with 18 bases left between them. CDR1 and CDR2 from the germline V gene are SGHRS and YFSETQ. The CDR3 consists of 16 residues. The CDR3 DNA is TGCGCCAGCAGCTTGGCCTTGAGTCAGGGGTTCCACGAGCAGTACTTC. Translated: CASSLALSQGFHEQYF.

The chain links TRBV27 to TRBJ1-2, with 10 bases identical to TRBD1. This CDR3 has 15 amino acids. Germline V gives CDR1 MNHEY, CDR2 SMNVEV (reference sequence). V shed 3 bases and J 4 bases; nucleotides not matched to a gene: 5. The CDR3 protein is CASSLTGGAVYGYTF. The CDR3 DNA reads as TGTGCCAGCAGTTTGACAGGGGGCGCAGTCTATGGCTACACCTTC.

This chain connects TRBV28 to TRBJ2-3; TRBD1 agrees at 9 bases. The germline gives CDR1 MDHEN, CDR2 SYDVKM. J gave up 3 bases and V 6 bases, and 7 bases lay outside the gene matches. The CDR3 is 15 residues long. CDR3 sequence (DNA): TGTGCCAGCAGCTCAAAAGGGACAGGGACAGATACGCAGTATTTT. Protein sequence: CASSSKGTGTDTQYF.

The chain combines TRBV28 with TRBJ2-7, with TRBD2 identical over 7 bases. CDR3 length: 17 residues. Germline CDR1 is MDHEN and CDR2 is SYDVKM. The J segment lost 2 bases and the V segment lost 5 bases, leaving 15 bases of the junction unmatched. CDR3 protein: CASSLTGEGRIPYEQYF. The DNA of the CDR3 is TGTGCCAGCAGTCTAACGGGGGAGGGACGGATTCCCTACGAGCAGTACTTC.

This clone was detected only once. CDR3 protein: CASSLGHNYGYTF. CDR3 DNA sequence: TGTGCCAGCAGTTTGGGCCACAACTATGGCTACACCTTC. The J gene is TRBJ1-2, the V gene TRBV12-3 or TRBV12-4; D unresolved. This CDR3 spans 13 amino acids. V lost 3 bases to trimming and J lost 2 bases, with 7 bases between them.

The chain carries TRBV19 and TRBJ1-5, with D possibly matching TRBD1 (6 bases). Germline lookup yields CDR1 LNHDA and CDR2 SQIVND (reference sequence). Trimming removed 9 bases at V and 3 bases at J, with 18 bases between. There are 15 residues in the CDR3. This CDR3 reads CASAGPYRDNQPQHF. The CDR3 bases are TGTGCCAGCGCCGGCCCATACAGGGACAATCAGCCCCAGCATTTT.

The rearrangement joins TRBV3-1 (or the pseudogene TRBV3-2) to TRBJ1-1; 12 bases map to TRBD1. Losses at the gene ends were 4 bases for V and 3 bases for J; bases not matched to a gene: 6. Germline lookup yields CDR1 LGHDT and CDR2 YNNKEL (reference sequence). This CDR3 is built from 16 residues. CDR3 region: CASSLGTGGYDTEAFF. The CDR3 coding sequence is TGTGCCAGCAGCCTAGGGACAGGGGGCTACGACACTGAAGCTTTCTTT.

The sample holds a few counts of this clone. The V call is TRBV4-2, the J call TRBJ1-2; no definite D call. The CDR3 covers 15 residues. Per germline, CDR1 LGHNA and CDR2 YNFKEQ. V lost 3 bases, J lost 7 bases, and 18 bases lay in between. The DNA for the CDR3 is TGTGCCAGCAGCCAGTCTCATAGGGAGCAGTCTGGCTACACCTTC. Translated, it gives CASSQSHREQSGYTF.

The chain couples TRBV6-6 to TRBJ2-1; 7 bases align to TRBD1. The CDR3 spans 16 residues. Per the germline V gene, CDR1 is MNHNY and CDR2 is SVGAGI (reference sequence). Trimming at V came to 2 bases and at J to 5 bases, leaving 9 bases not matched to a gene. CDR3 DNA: TGTGCCAGCAGTTACGGGGACAGCGTCGGGGACAATGAGCAGTTCTTC. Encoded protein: CASSYGDSVGDNEQFF.

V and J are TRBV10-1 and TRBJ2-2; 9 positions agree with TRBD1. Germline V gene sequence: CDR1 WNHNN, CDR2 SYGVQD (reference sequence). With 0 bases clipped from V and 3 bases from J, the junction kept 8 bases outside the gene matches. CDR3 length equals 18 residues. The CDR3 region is CASSESKGGTGYTGELFF. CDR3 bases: TGCGCCAGCAGTGAGTCAAAGGGGGGGACAGGGTACACCGGGGAGCTGTTTTTT.

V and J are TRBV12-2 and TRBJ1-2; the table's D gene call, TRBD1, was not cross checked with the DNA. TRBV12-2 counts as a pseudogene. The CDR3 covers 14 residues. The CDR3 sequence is CASRQDRDNYGYTF. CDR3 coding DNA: TGTGCAAGTCGCCAAGACAGGGATAACTATGGCTACACCTTC.

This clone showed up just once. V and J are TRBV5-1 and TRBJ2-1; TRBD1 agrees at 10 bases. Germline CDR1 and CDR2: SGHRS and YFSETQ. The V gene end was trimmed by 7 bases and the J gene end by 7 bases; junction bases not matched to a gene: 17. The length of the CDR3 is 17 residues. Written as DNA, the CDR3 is TGCGCCAGCCAAGCCCTCGTCGGGACAGGGGCAGGTAATGAGCAGTTCTTC. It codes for CASQALVGTGAGNEQFF.

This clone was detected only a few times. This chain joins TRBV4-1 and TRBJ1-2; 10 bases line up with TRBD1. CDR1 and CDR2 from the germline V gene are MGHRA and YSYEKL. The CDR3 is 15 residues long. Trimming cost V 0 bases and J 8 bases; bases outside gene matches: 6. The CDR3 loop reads CASSQENDRGQGYTF. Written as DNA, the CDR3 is TGCGCCAGCAGCCAAGAGAACGACAGGGGGCAAGGCTACACCTTC.

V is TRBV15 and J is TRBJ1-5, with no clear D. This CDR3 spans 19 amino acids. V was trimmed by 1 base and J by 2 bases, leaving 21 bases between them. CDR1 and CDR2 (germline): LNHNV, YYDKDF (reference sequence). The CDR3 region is CATSRVYPSNDWGNQPQHF. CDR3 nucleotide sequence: TGTGCCACCAGCAGAGTTTATCCCTCAAACGACTGGGGCAATCAGCCCCAGCATTTT.

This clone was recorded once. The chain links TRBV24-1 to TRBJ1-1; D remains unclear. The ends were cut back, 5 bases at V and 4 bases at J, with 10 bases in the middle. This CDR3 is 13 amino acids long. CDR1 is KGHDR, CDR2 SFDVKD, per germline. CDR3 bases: TGTGCCACCAGTGGGGTAGGAGGCACTGAAGCTTTCTTT. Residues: CATSGVGGTEAFF.

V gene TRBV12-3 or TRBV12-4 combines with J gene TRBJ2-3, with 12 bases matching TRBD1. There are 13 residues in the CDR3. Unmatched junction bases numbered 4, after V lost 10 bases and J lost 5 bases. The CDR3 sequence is CATGQGARDTQYF. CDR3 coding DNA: TGTGCCACGGGACAGGGGGCGAGAGATACGCAGTATTTT.

CDR3 protein: CASSLDRAGYGYTF. The CDR3 coding sequence is TGTGCCAGCAGTTTGGACAGGGCTGGCTATGGCTACACCTTC. This chain links TRBV6-5 with TRBJ1-2; 8 bases align to TRBD1. CDR3 length equals 14 residues. Germline values: CDR1 MNHEY, CDR2 SVGAGI. Trimming at V came to 4 bases and at J to 4 bases, leaving 5 bases not matched to a gene.

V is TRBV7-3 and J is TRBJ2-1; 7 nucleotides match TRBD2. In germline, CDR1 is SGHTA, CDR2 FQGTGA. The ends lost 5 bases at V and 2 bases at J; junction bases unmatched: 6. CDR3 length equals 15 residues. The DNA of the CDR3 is TGTGCCAGCAGCCCCCGACTAGCTGCCTACAATGAGCAGTTCTTC. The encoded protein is CASSPRLAAYNEQFF.

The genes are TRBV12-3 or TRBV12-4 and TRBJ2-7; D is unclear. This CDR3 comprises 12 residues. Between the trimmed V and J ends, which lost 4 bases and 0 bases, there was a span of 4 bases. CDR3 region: CASSSGSYEQYF. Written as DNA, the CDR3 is TGTGCCAGCAGTTCAGGCTCCTACGAGCAGTACTTC.